This passage covers 23 T cell receptor beta chains from one sample sequenced in a study of cytomegalovirus exposure and HLA in healthy donors. 13 Jbeta primers and 60 Vbeta primers were used for the PCR. The protocol was immunoSEQ multiplex PCR, while the TCRdb copy is restricted to in-frame clones and leaves out a portion. This sample has about 80,000 clones, with roughly 65% found just once. Sequencing was done on a sample of PBMCs. These receptors were collected from a male donor in good health and CMV-seropositive.

CDR3 sequence: CASSLTTSGGEQETQYF. In DNA, the CDR3 is TGTGCCAGCAGCTTAACGACTAGCGGCGGGGAACAAGAGACCCAGTACTTC. The chain combines TRBV7-8 with TRBJ2-5; 9 nucleotides agree with TRBD2. Unmatched junction bases numbered 9, after V lost 2 bases and J lost 2 bases. Looked up from germline, CDR1 is SGHVS and CDR2 is FQNEAQ. The CDR3 is 17 residues long.

This clone appeared a few times. The junction shows a germline mismatch at one end, possibly a read error. Here the CDR3 reads CRGRSPLHF. The CDR3 nucleotides read TGCCGGGGGAGGTCACCCCTCCACTTT. V and J are TRBV12-5 and TRBJ1-6, with D perhaps TRBD1 (5 bases). The CDR3 contains 9 residues. Germline lookup yields CDR1 LGHNT and CDR2 FRNRAP.

V is TRBV6-1 and J is TRBJ2-1, with 11 bases aligning to TRBD2. The J segment lost 8 bases and the V segment lost 6 bases, leaving 6 bases of the junction unmatched. The CDR3 contains 14 residues. The V gene's germline CDR1 is MNHNS and CDR2 SASEGT. The CDR3 sequence: CASRTSGGGHEQFF. The CDR3 DNA is TGTGCCAGCAGAACTAGCGGGGGAGGCCATGAGCAGTTCTTC.

This clone was counted once. The rearrangement joins TRBV9 to TRBJ2-2; tentatively, D is TRBD2 (6 bases). The germline CDR1 and CDR2 sequences are SGDLS and YYNGEE. This CDR3 is 16 amino acids long. V was pared by 6 bases and J by 2 bases, with 17 bases between. CDR3 sequence (DNA): TGTGCCAGCACCCCGGGAGAAGGACTTAACACCGGGGAGCTGTTTTTT. Its translation: CASTPGEGLNTGELFF.

The genes are TRBV28 and TRBJ1-5, with TRBD1 matching over 7 bases. Germline trimming cut 1 base from V and 2 bases from J; bases unmatched to any gene: 5. Per germline, CDR1 MDHEN and CDR2 SYDVKM. The CDR3 totals 16 residues. CDR3 in amino acids: CASSLSGGFGNQPQHF. CDR3 DNA sequence: TGTGCCAGCAGTTTATCAGGGGGATTTGGCAATCAGCCCCAGCATTTT.

This chain connects TRBV29-1 to TRBJ2-5; TRBD2 agrees at 12 bases. The CDR3 sequence is 12 residues long. Germline V gives CDR1 SQVTM, CDR2 ANQGSEA. The junction had 1 base not matched to a gene; V was cut back by 6 bases and J by 5 bases. CDR3 region: CSVGTSGETQYF. The CDR3 DNA reads as TGCAGCGTGGGGACTAGCGGGGAGACCCAGTACTTC.

The chain joins TRBV5-1 to TRBJ1-4, with 9 positions matching TRBD1. CDR3 size: 14 residues. J lost 8 bases, V lost 4 bases, and 6 bases had no gene match. Germline V lookup: CDR1 SGHRS, CDR2 YFSETQ. CDR3 region: CASSTGTGTEKLFF. The CDR3 DNA is TGCGCCAGCAGCACCGGGACAGGGACCGAAAAACTGTTTTTT.

The chain recombines TRBV11-3 with TRBJ1-1, with D unclear. CDR3 length equals 14 residues. The V end lost 2 bases, the J end lost 8 bases, and 15 bases lay between the germline ends. Germline CDR1 reads SGHNT; CDR2 reads YENEEA. The CDR3 region has the DNA TGTGCCAGCAGCTTATACTCCCGGCCGGAGGAAGCTTTCTTT. It encodes CASSLYSRPEEAFF.

This chain joins TRBV13 and TRBJ2-7, with D unresolved. Germline V CDR1 and CDR2: PRHDT, FYEKMQ (reference sequence). The CDR3 consists of 16 residues. Trimming left V 5 bases short and J 1 base short, with 18 bases between. CDR3 in amino acids: CASSPPPGGRSYEQYF. The CDR3 DNA reads as TGTGCCAGCAGCCCCCCCCCTGGCGGCAGATCCTACGAGCAGTACTTC.

The sample holds one count of this clone. The chain uses TRBV5-4 and TRBJ2-5, with TRBD1 matching over 9 bases. The junction had 5 bases not matched to a gene; V was cut back by 4 bases and J by 7 bases. The CDR3 is 13 amino acids. CDR1 is SGHNT and CDR2 is YYREEE in the germline V gene (reference sequence). CDR3 in DNA: TGTGCCAGCAGCAGGGGACAGGGAGGGACCCAGTACTTC. It codes for CASSRGQGGTQYF.

The sample holds a few counts of this clone. The chain employs TRBV27 and TRBJ1-1, with 7 bases identical to TRBD1. Germline V CDR1 and CDR2: MNHEY, SMNVEV (reference sequence). The CDR3 runs to 13 residues. The V segment lost 4 bases and the J segment 1 base; nucleotides outside the gene matches: 0. This CDR3 reads CASSWTGNTEAFF. The CDR3 nucleotides read TGTGCCAGCAGTTGGACAGGGAACACTGAAGCTTTCTTT.

The gene calls are TRBV27 and TRBJ2-7; 13 nucleotides line up with TRBD2. Germline-derived CDR1 and CDR2 are MNHEY and SMNVEV (reference sequence). With V trimmed by 5 bases and J by 3 bases, 4 bases remained unmatched. The CDR3 has 15 amino acids. The CDR3 nucleotides read TGTGCCAGCAGTATCCGACTAGCGGGGGGCTACGAGCAGTACTTC. This translates into CASSIRLAGGYEQYF.

The rearrangement links TRBV4-1 to TRBJ1-5, with D hard to call. Germline CDR1 reads MGHRA; CDR2 reads YSYEKL. V lost 0 bases, J lost 2 bases, and 8 bases lay in between. The CDR3 loop spans 15 amino acids. CDR3 in amino acids: CASSQDVQGNQPQHF. DNA for the CDR3: TGCGCCAGCAGCCAAGATGTCCAGGGCAATCAGCCCCAGCATTTT.

Note on this clone: The junction shows a germline mismatch at one end, possibly a read error. CDR3 loop: CSSSLRQTEDSPLHF. CDR3 nucleotides: TGTTCCAGCAGCTTGCGGCAGACCGAAGATTCACCCCTCCACTTT. This chain uses TRBV7-9 with TRBJ1-6; D not resolved. This CDR3 has 15 amino acids. Germline CDR1 SEHNR, CDR2 FQNEAQ (reference sequence). Looking up the rest from reference TRBV7-9 and TRBJ1-6 gives the full variable domain: DTGVSQNPRHKITKRGQNVTFRCDPISEHNRLYWYRQTLGQGPEFLTYFQNEAQLEKSRLLSDRFSAERPKGSFSTLEIQRTEQGDSAMYLCSSSLRQTEDSPLHFGNGTRLTVT.

CDR3 nucleotides: TGTGCCAGCAGTTACCGGGGTTCCTACGAGCAGTACTTC. Protein product: CASSYRGSYEQYF. The V gene is TRBV6-5, the J gene TRBJ2-7; tentatively, D is TRBD2 (5 bases). Trimming cost V 2 bases and J 1 base, with 6 bases left between them. Germline V gives CDR1 MNHEY, CDR2 SVGAGI. The CDR3 loop spans 13 amino acids.

V and J are TRBV29-1 and TRBJ2-7; possible D gene TRBD1, 7 bases. The germline CDR1 and CDR2 sequences are SQVTM and ANQGSEA. V shed 4 bases and J shed 0 bases, with 13 bases lying between them. The CDR3 is 14 amino acids. The CDR3 DNA reads as TGCAGCGTTGGGCAGGGGGGAAGCTCCTACGAGCAGTACTTC. Translated: CSVGQGGSSYEQYF.

V usage is TRBV6-1 and J usage is TRBJ1-2; 7 nucleotides match TRBD1. Trimming removed 7 bases from V and 8 bases from J; junction bases left unmatched: 10. This CDR3 has 13 amino acids. Germline V lookup: CDR1 MNHNS, CDR2 SASEGT. This CDR3 is CASNLDRFGGYTF. The DNA of the CDR3 is TGTGCCAGCAACCTGGACAGGTTTGGCGGCTACACCTTC.

V usage is TRBV19 and J usage is TRBJ2-1; 11 bases line up with TRBD2. The CDR3 sequence is 21 residues long. With V trimmed by 5 bases and J by 0 bases, 18 bases remained unmatched. Germline CDR1 reads LNHDA; CDR2 reads SQIVND (reference sequence). The CDR3 reads CASSSRRLASGGTSSYNEQFF. CDR3 nucleotide sequence: TGTGCCAGTAGTTCCCGCCGTCTGGCTAGCGGGGGGACTAGCTCCTACAATGAGCAGTTCTTC.

The chain joins TRBV6-6 to TRBJ2-1, with D possibly TRBD2 on 6 matching bases. This CDR3 is built from 16 residues. V gave up 10 bases and J gave up 0 bases, with 19 bases separating them. CDR1 and CDR2 from the germline V gene are MNHNY and SVGAGI (reference sequence). The CDR3 coding sequence is TGTGCCACTAAGTCTGGCGGGGTCCACTCCTACAATGAGCAGTTCTTC. Translating it yields CATKSGGVHSYNEQFF.

The J gene is TRBJ2-7, the V gene TRBV19; 9 bases map to TRBD1. Germline-derived CDR1 and CDR2 are LNHDA and SQIVND (reference sequence). V shed 6 bases and J 1 base; nucleotides not matched to a gene: 4. CDR3 length equals 14 residues. CDR3 protein: CASRKTGGSYEQYF. Written as DNA, the CDR3 is TGTGCCAGTAGAAAGACAGGGGGATCCTACGAGCAGTACTTC.

The chain combines TRBV6-5 with TRBJ1-2; 7 nucleotides align to TRBD1. The CDR3 has 15 residues. Germline V gives CDR1 MNHEY, CDR2 SVGAGI. The ends lost 6 bases at V and 1 base at J; junction bases unmatched: 8. The CDR3 sequence: CASRRTGDINYGYTF. The CDR3 DNA reads TGTGCCAGCAGGAGAACAGGGGATATTAACTATGGCTACACCTTC.

The chain employs TRBV10-3 and TRBJ1-3; 7 bases fit TRBD1. V dropped 0 bases and J dropped 3; count of bases not matched to a gene: 5. The CDR3 extends over 16 amino acids. Germline V gene data show CDR1 as ENHRY and CDR2 as SYGVKD. The CDR3 region has the DNA TGTGCCATCAGTGAGTCCGAGGGGGCGCTTGGAAACACCATATATTTT. It yields the protein CAISESEGALGNTIYF.

Here the CDR3 DNA reads TGTGCCTGGAGAGGCCAGGGAAGAGAAAAACTGTTTTTT. Translating gives CAWRGQGREKLFF. The J gene is TRBJ1-4, the V gene TRBV30; a weak D match, TRBD1 (5 bases). Germline V gene sequence: CDR1 GTSNPN, CDR2 SVGIG (reference sequence). The V gene lost 3 bases and the J gene lost 8 bases, with 13 bases spanning the gap. The CDR3 has 13 residues.